This T cell receptor (beta chain) was sequenced during a study of shared clonotypes between healthy human individuals. Among the donors, all were Caucasian adults who lived in Nashville, Tennessee. Division of CD4+ cells produced a CD45RA+ naive subset and a CD45RA-negative memory subset. Trimming removed 4 bases from V and 2 bases from J; junction bases left unmatched: 7. This CDR3 spans 18 amino acids. Germline V gene data show CDR1 as SGDLS and CDR2 as YYNGEE. Genomic DNA belonging to each subset was distributed in equal measure over several immunoSEQ plates. Sequencing was performed with immunoSEQ multiplex PCR; in TCRdb, only in-frame clones are kept and a portion is missing. This table holds around 2.1 million clones, nearly 97% found once.

The gene calls are TRBV9 and TRBJ2-6, with 12 bases matching TRBD1. Sequencing was done on a sample of naive CD4+ T cells sorted from blood. Documented subset: CD45RA+ positively selected. The receptor was derived from a man younger than 35 in good health. The CDR3 is CASSSPGQGAAGANVLTF. The CDR3 DNA reads as TGTGCCAGCAGCTCCCCGGGACAGGGGGCTGCTGGGGCCAACGTCCTGACTTTC.